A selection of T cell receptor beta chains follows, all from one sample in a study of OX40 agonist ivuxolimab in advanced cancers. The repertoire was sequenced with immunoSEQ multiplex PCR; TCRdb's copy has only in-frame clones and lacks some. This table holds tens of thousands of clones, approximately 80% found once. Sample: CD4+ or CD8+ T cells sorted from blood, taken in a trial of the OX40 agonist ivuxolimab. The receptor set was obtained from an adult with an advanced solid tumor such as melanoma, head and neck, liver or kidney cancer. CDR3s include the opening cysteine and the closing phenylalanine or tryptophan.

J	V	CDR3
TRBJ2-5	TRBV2	CARSSGGAQETQYF
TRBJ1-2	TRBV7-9	CASSLQGPNGYTF
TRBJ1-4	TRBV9	CASSVEAPGANEKLFF
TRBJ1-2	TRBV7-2	CASSLAGTGLGYTF
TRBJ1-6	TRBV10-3	CAISNSANSPLHF
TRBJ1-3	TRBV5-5	CASSRDRPSSGNTIYF
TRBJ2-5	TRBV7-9	CASSLSLPQETQYF
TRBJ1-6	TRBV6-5	CASSPGDPNSPLHF
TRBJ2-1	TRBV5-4	CASSFMFESSYNEQFF
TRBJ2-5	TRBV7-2	CASSLIQEETQYF
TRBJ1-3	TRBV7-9	CASSSDRGSGNTIYF
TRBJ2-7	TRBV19	CASSSGTGGSHEQYF
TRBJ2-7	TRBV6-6	CAISTGGEQYF
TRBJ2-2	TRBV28	CASSNPGQGAHTGELFF
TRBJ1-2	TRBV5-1	CASRPDPGGTNYGYTF
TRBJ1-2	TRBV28	CASTGAYGYTF
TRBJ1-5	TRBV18	CASSPGSNQPQHF
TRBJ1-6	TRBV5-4	CASSLAVRYNSPLHF
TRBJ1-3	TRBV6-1	CASTPRGNSGNTIYF
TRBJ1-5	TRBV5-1	CASSLGQGDQPQHF
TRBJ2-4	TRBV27	CASRPGTGFGNLAKNIQYF
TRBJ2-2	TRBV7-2	CASSFRQGAGGELFF
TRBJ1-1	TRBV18	CASSPLPGGMNTEAFF
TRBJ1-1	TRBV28	CASSLSGDTEAFF
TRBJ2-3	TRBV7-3	CASSSGHLTDTQYF
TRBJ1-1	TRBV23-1	CASSQSLGDTEAFF
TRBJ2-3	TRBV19	CASSIQGSTDTQYF
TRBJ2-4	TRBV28	CASSFRRLRVYIQYF
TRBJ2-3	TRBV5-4	CASSPRLAGGPTDTQYF
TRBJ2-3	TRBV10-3	CAISDLSTDTQYF
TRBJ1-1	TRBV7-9	CASSQSYTEAFF
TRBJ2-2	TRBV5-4	CASRTGANTGELFF
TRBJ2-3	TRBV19	CASSIGLAGGRRDTQYF
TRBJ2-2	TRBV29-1	CSVEGQRANTGELFF
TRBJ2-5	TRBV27	CASSFQSPQETQYF
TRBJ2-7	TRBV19	CASSGSGRLGEQYF
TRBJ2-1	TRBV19	CASSPAGGLGEQFF
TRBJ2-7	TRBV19	CASSIPSGGYPYEQYF
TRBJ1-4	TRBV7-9	CASSALGTDFNEKLFF
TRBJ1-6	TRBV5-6	CASSWEGLNSPLHF
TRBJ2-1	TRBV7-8	CASSLQGEQFF
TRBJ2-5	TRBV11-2	CASSLDSGGPYQETQYF
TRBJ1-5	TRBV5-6	CASSTLRAGSNQPQHF
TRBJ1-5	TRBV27	CAAPGVSGYSNQPQHF
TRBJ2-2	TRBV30	CAWNENTGELFF
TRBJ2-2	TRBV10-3	CAIRGGGANTGELFF
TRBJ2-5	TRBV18	CASSPVGAAGQTQYF
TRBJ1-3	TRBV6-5	CASKGGGSGNTIYF
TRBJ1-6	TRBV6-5	CASSYQEQAGSPLHF
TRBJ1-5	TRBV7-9	CASSHSDRGRNQPQHF
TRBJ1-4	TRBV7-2	CASSYGSGRDNEKLFF
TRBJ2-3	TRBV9	CASSVGDTQYF
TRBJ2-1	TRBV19	CASSIVYIAARSSYNEQFF
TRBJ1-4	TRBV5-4	CASSTGTRGEKLFF
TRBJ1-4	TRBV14	CASSRRGQGYEKLFF